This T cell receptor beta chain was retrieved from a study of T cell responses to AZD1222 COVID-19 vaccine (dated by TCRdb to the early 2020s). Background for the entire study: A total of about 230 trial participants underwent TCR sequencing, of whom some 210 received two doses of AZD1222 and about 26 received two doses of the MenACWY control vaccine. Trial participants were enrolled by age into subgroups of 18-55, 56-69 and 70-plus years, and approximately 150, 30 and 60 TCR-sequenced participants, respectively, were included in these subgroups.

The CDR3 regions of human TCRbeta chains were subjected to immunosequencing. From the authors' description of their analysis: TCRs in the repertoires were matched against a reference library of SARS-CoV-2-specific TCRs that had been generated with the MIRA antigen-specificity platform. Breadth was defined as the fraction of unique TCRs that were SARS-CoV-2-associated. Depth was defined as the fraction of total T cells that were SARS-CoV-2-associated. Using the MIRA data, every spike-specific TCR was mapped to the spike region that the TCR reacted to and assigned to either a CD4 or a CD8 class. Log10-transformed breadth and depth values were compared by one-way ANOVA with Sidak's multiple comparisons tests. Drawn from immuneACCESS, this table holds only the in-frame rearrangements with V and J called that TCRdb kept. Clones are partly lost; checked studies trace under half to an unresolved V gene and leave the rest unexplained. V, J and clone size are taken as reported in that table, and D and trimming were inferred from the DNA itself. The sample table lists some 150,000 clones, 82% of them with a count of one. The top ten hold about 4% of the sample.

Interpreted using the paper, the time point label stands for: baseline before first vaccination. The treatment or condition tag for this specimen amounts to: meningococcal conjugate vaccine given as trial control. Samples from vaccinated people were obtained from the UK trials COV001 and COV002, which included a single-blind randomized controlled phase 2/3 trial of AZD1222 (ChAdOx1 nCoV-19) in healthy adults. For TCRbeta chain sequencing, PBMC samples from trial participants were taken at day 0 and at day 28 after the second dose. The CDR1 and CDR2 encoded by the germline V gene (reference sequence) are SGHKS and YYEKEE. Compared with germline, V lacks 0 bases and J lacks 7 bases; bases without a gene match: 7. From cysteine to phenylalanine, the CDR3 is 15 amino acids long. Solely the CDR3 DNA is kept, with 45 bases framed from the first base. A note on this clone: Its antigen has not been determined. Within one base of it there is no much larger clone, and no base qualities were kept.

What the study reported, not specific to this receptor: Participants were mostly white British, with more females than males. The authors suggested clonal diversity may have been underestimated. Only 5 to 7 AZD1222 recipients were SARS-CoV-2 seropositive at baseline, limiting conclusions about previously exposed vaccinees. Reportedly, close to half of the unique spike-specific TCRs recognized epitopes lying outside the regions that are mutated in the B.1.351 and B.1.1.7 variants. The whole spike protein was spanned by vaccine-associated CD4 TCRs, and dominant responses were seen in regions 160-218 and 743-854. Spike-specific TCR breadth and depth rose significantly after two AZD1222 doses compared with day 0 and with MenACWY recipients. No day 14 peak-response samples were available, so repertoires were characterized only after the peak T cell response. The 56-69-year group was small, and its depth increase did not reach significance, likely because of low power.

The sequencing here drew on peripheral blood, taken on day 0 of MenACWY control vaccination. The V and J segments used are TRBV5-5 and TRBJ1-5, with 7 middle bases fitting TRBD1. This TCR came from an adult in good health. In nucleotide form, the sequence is TGTGCCAGCAGCTTGGGACAGGGCAATTTACAGCCCCAGCATTTT. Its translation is CASSLGQGNLQPQHF.